These 32 T cell receptor beta chains were all obtained from the same sample, sequenced in a study of T cell responses to AZD1222 COVID-19 vaccine. Produced via immunoSEQ multiplex PCR; TCRdb's table is partial and in-frame only. The sample lists more than 85,000 clones; about nine tenths were seen once. The sample was peripheral blood, taken on day 0 of AZD1222 vaccination. These receptors were obtained from an adult in good health.

Here the CDR3 reads CASSQDRSSGANVLTF. The DNA of the CDR3 is TGCGCCAGCAGCCAAGACAGGAGCTCTGGGGCCAACGTCCTGACTTTC. The chain employs TRBV4-3 and TRBJ2-6, with D unclear. CDR1 and CDR2 from the germline V gene are LGHNA and YSLEER. The V end was cut by 0 bases, the J end by 0 bases, with 6 bases between. This CDR3 has 16 amino acids.

This chain links TRBV4-1 with TRBJ2-1; TRBD2 matches at 9 bases. Germline V lookup: CDR1 MGHRA, CDR2 YSYEKL. This CDR3 region has 17 residues. The ends lost 0 bases at V and 1 base at J; junction bases unmatched: 4. In nucleotides, the CDR3 is TGCGCCAGCAGCCAAGAGAGTGGACTAGCGTCCTACAATGAGCAGTTCTTC. It specifies CASSQESGLASYNEQFF.

This clone was picked up a small number of times. V and J are TRBV19 and TRBJ2-7, with 11 bases matching TRBD1. J lost 3 bases, V lost 3 bases, and 7 bases had no gene match. The germline V gene encodes CDR1 LNHDA and CDR2 SQIVND (reference sequence). The CDR3 consists of 16 residues. CDR3 sequence (DNA): TGTGCCAGTAGTATCCTTGGGACAGGGGGGATCTACGAGCAGTACTTC. Translated: CASSILGTGGIYEQYF.

The V call is TRBV4-2, the J call TRBJ1-1, with no clear D. The germline CDR1 and CDR2 sequences are LGHNA and YNFKEQ. The CDR3 is 15 residues long. V lost 4 bases, J lost 0 bases, and 12 bases lay in between. DNA of the CDR3: TGTGCCAGCAGCCTTTTAGGAGTCCTGAACACTGAAGCTTTCTTT. Its translation is CASSLLGVLNTEAFF.

This clone was detected only once. The chain couples TRBV11-2 to TRBJ1-5, with a weak D call TRBD1 (5 bases). CDR3 length equals 18 residues. The V end lost 0 bases, the J end lost 1 base, and 16 bases lay between the germline ends. Germline-derived CDR1 and CDR2 are SGHAT and FQNNGV. CDR3 residues: CASSLDGLEGKSNQPQHF. CDR3 nucleotide sequence: TGTGCCAGCAGCTTAGATGGCTTGGAGGGGAAGAGCAATCAGCCCCAGCATTTT.

The chain combines TRBV6-5 with TRBJ1-3; 8 bases are shared with TRBD1. V was pared by 4 bases and J by 2 bases, with 4 bases of the junction left unmatched. The CDR3 covers 15 residues. CDR1 is MNHEY and CDR2 is SVGAGI in the germline V gene. The CDR3 protein is CASSLTTGAGNTIYF. The CDR3 DNA reads as TGTGCCAGCAGTTTAACGACAGGGGCTGGAAACACCATATATTTT.

The chain uses TRBV13 and TRBJ1-6, with a weak D call TRBD1 (5 bases). V was shortened by 5 bases and J by 10 bases, with 18 bases between the two germline ends. Germline-derived CDR1 and CDR2 are PRHDT and FYEKMQ (reference sequence). CDR3 length equals 15 residues. This CDR3 reads CASSRNQGSESPLHF. The CDR3 DNA sequence: TGTGCCAGCAGCCGAAATCAGGGATCGGAGTCACCCCTCCACTTT.

The chain carries TRBV18 and TRBJ2-7, with D perhaps matching TRBD1 or TRBD2 (5 bases each). Trimming shortened V by 3 bases and J by 4 bases, and 7 bases separated the two germline ends. There are 12 residues in the CDR3. Germline V gene data show CDR1 as KGHSH and CDR2 as LQKENI. CDR3 amino acids: CASSPGGYEQYF. The CDR3 coding sequence is TGTGCCAGCTCACCTGGGGGATACGAGCAGTACTTC.

This clone appeared once. V is TRBV24-1 and J is TRBJ2-2; 8 bases are a match to TRBD2. The trim removed 6 bases at V and 4 bases at J, leaving 6 bases unmatched. The CDR3 sequence is 15 residues long. Germline V gives CDR1 KGHDR, CDR2 SFDVKD. CDR3 sequence reads: CATSHSGEGTGELFF. In DNA form, the CDR3 reads TGTGCCACCAGTCATAGCGGGGAAGGCACCGGGGAGCTGTTTTTT.

This clone was counted between two and nine times. The chain uses TRBV5-1 and TRBJ1-6, with TRBD1 matching over 8 bases. The CDR3 covers 16 residues. With 4 bases clipped from V and 8 bases from J, the junction kept 11 bases outside the gene matches. Germline CDR1 is SGHRS and CDR2 is YFSETQ. The CDR3 spells CASSLVVGQAYSPLHF. In DNA, the CDR3 is TGCGCCAGCAGCCTAGTAGTGGGACAGGCCTATTCACCCCTCCACTTT.

The chain recombines TRBV5-4 with TRBJ2-5; no definite D call. V lost 4 bases and J lost 2, with 6 bases in between. In germline, CDR1 is SGHNT, CDR2 YYREEE (reference sequence). The CDR3 has 12 residues. The CDR3 DNA reads as TGTGCCAGCAGCGTCGATCAAGAGACCCAGTACTTC. Translated: CASSVDQETQYF.

The V call is TRBV9, the J call TRBJ1-6; no definite D call. V was clipped by 0 bases and J by 7 bases, with 5 bases between them. The CDR3 spans 13 residues. Germline loops: CDR1 SGDLS, CDR2 YYNGEE. The CDR3 DNA reads as TGTGCCAGCAGCGTAGATTGGAATTCACCCCTCCACTTT. It yields the protein CASSVDWNSPLHF.

The rearrangement joins TRBV7-9 to TRBJ1-1; D gene uncertain. CDR1 is SEHNR, CDR2 FQNEAQ, per germline (reference sequence). The germline V and J ends were trimmed by 1 base and 4 bases, with 10 bases remaining between them. The CDR3 loop spans 14 amino acids. CDR3 loop: CASSLDAGRTEAFF. In nucleotides, the CDR3 is TGTGCCAGCAGCTTAGATGCTGGACGCACTGAAGCTTTCTTT.

This clone was picked up one time. The J gene is TRBJ1-2, the V gene TRBV11-2, with a tentative D call TRBD1 (5 bases). CDR1 is SGHAT, CDR2 FQNNGV, per germline. This CDR3 comprises 17 residues. The V end lost 5 bases, the J end lost 0 bases, and 19 bases lay between the germline ends. CDR3 in DNA: TGTGCCAGCAGCAGGGATCAGGGACTGGGGCCTAACTATGGCTACACCTTC. Its protein product is CASSRDQGLGPNYGYTF.

Only a few counts were recorded for this clone. The chain employs TRBV5-4 and TRBJ1-2, with 9 nucleotides matching TRBD1. The V gene's germline CDR1 is SGHNT and CDR2 YYREEE (reference sequence). The trim removed 2 bases at V and 5 bases at J, leaving 10 bases unmatched. CDR3 size: 16 residues. CDR3 DNA: TGTGCCAGCAGCTTACTACAGGGGGCGCGGGGATATGGCTACACCTTC. Residues: CASSLLQGARGYGYTF.

The chain couples TRBV4-3 to TRBJ1-2; possibly TRBD1 for D (5 bases). Germline values: CDR1 LGHNA, CDR2 YSLEER. V was trimmed by 0 bases and J by 0 bases, leaving 14 bases between them. The CDR3 has 17 amino acids. The CDR3 is CASSQDIGTLSNYGYTF. The CDR3 DNA reads as TGCGCCAGCAGCCAAGACATCGGGACCCTGTCTAACTATGGCTACACCTTC.

The V and J genes are TRBV5-4 and TRBJ1-1; 8 bases match TRBD1. Germline assignment: CDR1 SGHNT and CDR2 YYREEE (reference sequence). The J segment lost 10 bases and the V segment lost 4 bases, leaving 12 bases of the junction unmatched. CDR3 length: 14 residues. The chain's CDR3 is CASSTGQGTARAFF. In nucleotides, the CDR3 is TGTGCCAGCAGCACCGGACAGGGTACGGCCCGAGCTTTCTTT.

This rearrangement joins TRBV5-8 to TRBJ1-5; a possible D gene is TRBD1 (5 bases). Looked up from germline, CDR1 is SGHTS and CDR2 is YDEGEE. The CDR3 sequence is 10 residues long. V was cut by 5 bases and J by 8 bases, with 5 bases left in between. The DNA for the CDR3 is TGTGCCAGCAGGGGGGAGCCCCAGCATTTT. Its translation: CASRGEPQHF.

The chain combines TRBV7-5 with TRBJ2-3; the listed D gene, TRBD1, was not tested against the DNA. TRBV7-5 counts as a pseudogene. The CDR3 length is 16 residues. CDR3 nucleotide sequence: TGTGCCAGAAGCGACAGACAGGGTAAAAGCACAGATACGCAGTATTTT. It yields the protein CARSDRQGKSTDTQYF.

This clone was found once. The V gene is TRBV12-3 or TRBV12-4, the J gene TRBJ1-3; 7 bases map to TRBD1. The ends lost 6 bases at V and 3 bases at J; junction bases unmatched: 2. The CDR3 consists of 13 residues. The CDR3 spells CASRGQNGNTIYF. As DNA, the CDR3 is TGTGCCAGCAGGGGACAGAATGGAAACACCATATATTTT.

The CDR3 bases are TGTGCCTGGAGTGTAGGCAGGGGCTCTGGAAACACCATATATTTT. It translates to CAWSVGRGSGNTIYF. The chain has TRBV30 and TRBJ1-3; the D gene is possibly TRBD1 (6 bases). The CDR3 consists of 15 residues. Germline V CDR1 and CDR2: GTSNPN, SVGIG (reference sequence). V dropped 0 bases and J dropped 0 bases, with 9 bases sitting between them. Full variable domain (outside the CDR3, taken from reference TRBV30 and TRBJ1-3): SQTIHQWPATLVQPVGSPLSLECTVEGTSNPNLYWYRQAAGRGLQLLFYSVGIGQISSEVPQNLSASRPQDRQFILSSKKLLLSDSGFYLCAWSVGRGSGNTIYFGEGSWLTVV.

This clone showed up just a few times. V gene TRBV27 combines with J gene TRBJ2-1; D might be TRBD1 (5 bases). This CDR3 is 12 amino acids long. Between the trimmed V and J ends, which lost 6 bases and 7 bases, there was a span of 10 bases. Germline V lookup: CDR1 MNHEY, CDR2 SMNVEV (reference sequence). The CDR3, as DNA: TGTGCCAGCAGAGGGGCGGCGAATGAGCAGTTCTTC. Amino acids: CASRGAANEQFF.

The rearrangement uses TRBV28 and TRBJ2-7, with a weak D call TRBD2 (5 bases). This CDR3 spans 12 amino acids. The germline V and J ends were trimmed by 3 bases and 7 bases, with 10 bases remaining between them. Germline-derived CDR1 and CDR2 are MDHEN and SYDVKM. CDR3 in amino acids: CASSLRAGEQYF. For the CDR3, the DNA is TGTGCCAGCAGTTTGAGGGCTGGTGAGCAGTACTTC.

The rearrangement uses TRBV9 and TRBJ1-3; TRBD1 matches at 8 bases. Germline assignment: CDR1 SGDLS and CDR2 YYNGEE. V shed 4 bases, J shed 4 bases, and the junction held 10 bases outside the gene matches. This CDR3 contains 16 residues. For the CDR3, the DNA is TGTGCCAGCAGCCCCCCCGACAGGGGAGGCGGAAACACCATATATTTT. It codes for CASSPPDRGGGNTIYF. The whole variable domain, filled in from reference TRBV9 and TRBJ1-3, reads DSGVTQTPKHLITATGQRVTLRCSPRSGDLSVYWYQQSLDQGLQFLIQYYNGEERAKGNILERFSAQQFPDLHSELNLSSLELGDSALYFCASSPPDRGGGNTIYFGEGSWLTVV.

The chain employs TRBV28 and TRBJ2-1; possible D gene TRBD1, 8 bases. Trimming took 6 bases from V and 1 from J, leaving 13 bases between them. The CDR3 has 15 residues. CDR1 and CDR2 (germline): MDHEN, SYDVKM. In DNA, the CDR3 is TGTGCCAGCAGATTACAGGGGGGGTCCTACAATGAGCAGTTCTTC. Translating it yields CASRLQGGSYNEQFF.

This sequence joins TRBV19 and TRBJ1-1; D not certain. Deletions cut 3 bases from V and 1 base from J, with 9 bases between. The CDR3 runs 14 residues. Germline loops: CDR1 LNHDA, CDR2 SQIVND (reference sequence). DNA of the CDR3: TGTGCCAGTAGTATTCTGACCGGGAACACTGAAGCTTTCTTT. It is translated as CASSILTGNTEAFF.

The chain employs TRBV7-2 and TRBJ1-5; D is perhaps TRBD1 (5 bases). V was pared by 2 bases and J by 5 bases, with 10 bases between. Germline V gives CDR1 SGHTA, CDR2 FQGNSA. CDR3 length equals 14 residues. CDR3 sequence reads: CASSLRGEDQPQHF. The CDR3, as DNA: TGTGCCAGCAGCTTACGGGGGGAGGATCAGCCCCAGCATTTT.

In DNA, the CDR3 is TGCGCCAGCAGCCTTCCGGGACACCAAAATTCACCCCTCCACTTT. It is translated as CASSLPGHQNSPLHF. This sequence joins TRBV4-1 and TRBJ1-6; D may be TRBD1 (6 bases). Trimming removed 4 bases from V and 7 bases from J, with 14 bases in between. This CDR3 has 15 amino acids. Germline loops: CDR1 MGHRA, CDR2 YSYEKL.

This chain links TRBV10-3 with TRBJ1-4, with D possibly matching TRBD1 (6 bases). The V gene lost 0 bases and the J gene lost 6 bases, with 14 bases spanning the gap. The CDR3 sequence is 16 residues long. The germline gives CDR1 ENHRY, CDR2 SYGVKD. The CDR3 DNA sequence: TGTGCCATCAGTGAGTCGGGGACACCCGGACATGAAAAACTGTTTTTT. This gives the protein CAISESGTPGHEKLFF.

The chain couples TRBV5-1 to TRBJ2-1; 8 positions match TRBD2. The CDR3 sequence is 15 residues long. The V segment lost 2 bases and the J segment 6 bases; nucleotides outside the gene matches: 7. Germline CDR1 reads SGHRS; CDR2 reads YFSETQ. The CDR3 DNA sequence: TGCGCCAGCAGCTTTGGCGGGAGGCTTGGCAATGAGCAGTTCTTC. Protein product: CASSFGGRLGNEQFF.

This clone came up once. The chain combines TRBV11-2 with TRBJ1-6; the D is unclear. Germline values: CDR1 SGHAT, CDR2 FQNNGV. CDR3 length: 12 residues. Deletions cut 1 base from V and 8 bases from J, with 3 bases between. For the CDR3, the DNA is TGTGCCAGCAGCTTAGTAGATTCACCCCTCCACTTT. It is translated as CASSLVDSPLHF.

Only one count was recorded for this clone. V is TRBV14 and J is TRBJ1-2; 7 bases are shared with TRBD1. V trimming: 3 bases; J trimming: 7 bases; junction bases outside the gene matches: 5. This CDR3 contains 13 residues. Per the germline V gene, CDR1 is SGHDN and CDR2 is FVKESK. In DNA, the CDR3 is TGTGCCAGCAGCCAGGACGACAGGGCTGGCTACACCTTC. It codes for CASSQDDRAGYTF.